The clone carrying this T cell receptor (beta chain) has more than one count but fewer than ten. Its target is not known. PCR involved 60 Vbeta and 13 Jbeta primers. Clones were sequenced by immunoSEQ multiplex PCR, and TCRdb holds only the in-frame ones, with some missing. This repertoire shows 200,000 to 250,000 clones, roughly 91% found once; its top ten account for more than 0.8%. This CDR3 has 16 amino acids. Germline CDR1 and CDR2: MGHRA and YSYEKL. Trimming shortened V by 0 bases and J by 6 bases, and 18 bases separated the two germline ends. These data originate in a study of cytomegalovirus exposure and HLA in healthy donors. Study outcomes and limitations: In a later analysis, about 17,000 TCR beta sequences were associated with HLA alleles at 0.05 false discovery rate. Being productive about 87% or about 30% of the time was typical of most TCR beta V segments in an earlier analysis. Clonal expansion, a later analysis showed, was greater in HLA-associated TCR beta chains than in equally common others.

This rearrangement joins TRBV4-1 to TRBJ2-7, with a tentative D call TRBD2 (5 bases). This TCR was sampled from a woman aged 18 to 35 in good health and CMV-seronegative. Material for sequencing was PBMCs. The CDR3 is CASSQDISARVREQYF. CDR3 DNA: TGCGCCAGCAGCCAAGATATTAGCGCGAGAGTGCGCGAGCAGTACTTC.